One and the same sample provided the 11 T cell receptor beta chains below, sequenced in a study of shared T cell receptors in the human thymus (dated by TCRdb to 2020 to 2022). The protocol used for the library was the immunoSEQ multiplex PCR assay. TCRdb took this table from immuneACCESS and kept in-frame rearrangements with V and J called. Such tables lack part of the clones; where checked against another copy, unresolved V genes explain under half of the gap, and the rest is unexplained. This sample gives some 720,000 clones in total; more than 75% of them show up just once. The top ten clonotypes cover around 0.0099% of the sample. These sequences were also reported in another study, on human thymus T cells.

Source material: thymocytes. The source of these receptors is a boy under two years old with a congenital heart defect. Donor details come from another sample of the same person, matched by shared clones.

This chain links TRBV4-3 with TRBJ2-6; a weak D match, TRBD1 (5 bases). From germline, CDR1 is LGHNA and CDR2 YSLEER. Trimming cost V 1 base and J 2 bases, with 12 bases left between them. The CDR3 totals 17 residues. CDR3 DNA sequence: TGCGCCAGCAGCCAAGCTATGCAGGGCACTGGGGCCAACGTCCTGACTTTC. Protein: CASSQAMQGTGANVLTF.

The rearrangement links TRBV27 to TRBJ2-7; 9 bases agree with TRBD2. The V segment lost 0 bases and the J segment 7 bases; nucleotides outside the gene matches: 10. The germline V gene encodes CDR1 MNHEY and CDR2 SMNVEV (reference sequence). CDR3 length equals 16 residues. Here the CDR3 DNA reads TGTGCCAGCAGTTTATCCTCCAGCGGACTAGCGAGGGAGCAGTACTTC. Translating gives CASSLSSSGLAREQYF.

The gene calls are TRBV19 and TRBJ2-5; 9 nucleotides align to TRBD2. CDR3 length: 17 amino acids. V dropped 4 bases and J dropped 0; count of bases not matched to a gene: 9. Looked up from germline, CDR1 is LNHDA and CDR2 is SQIVND (reference sequence). The CDR3 DNA follows: TGTGCCAGTAGTAAGCGGGGGGACGGAACTTACCAAGAGACCCAGTACTTC. Amino acids: CASSKRGDGTYQETQYF.

This rearrangement joins TRBV6-5 to TRBJ2-7, with 7 bases lining up with TRBD1. V lost 6 bases and J lost 0; bases outside the gene matches: 8. The CDR3 length is 15 residues. Per germline, CDR1 MNHEY and CDR2 SVGAGI. The CDR3, as DNA: TGTGCCAGCAGCCCACAGGGGTCCGACTCCTACGAGCAGTACTTC. Protein: CASSPQGSDSYEQYF.

This chain uses TRBV5-1 with TRBJ2-1, with TRBD2 identical over 11 bases. Trimming removed 1 base from V and 3 bases from J; junction bases left unmatched: 12. The CDR3 extends over 19 amino acids. Germline CDR1 is SGHRS and CDR2 is YFSETQ. The CDR3 loop reads CASSLTLAGGGGGYNEQFF. For the CDR3, the DNA is TGCGCCAGCAGCTTGACCCTAGCGGGAGGTGGGGGGGGCTACAATGAGCAGTTCTTC.

The rearrangement links TRBV27 to TRBJ1-4, with TRBD1 matching over 9 bases. Germline V lookup: CDR1 MNHEY, CDR2 SMNVEV (reference sequence). Unmatched junction bases numbered 4, after V lost 6 bases and J lost 5 bases. The CDR3 has 14 amino acids. CDR3 residues: CASRTGTGNEKLFF. The CDR3 bases are TGTGCCAGCAGAACCGGGACAGGGAATGAAAAACTGTTTTTT.

The chain employs TRBV28 and TRBJ1-4, with D possibly being TRBD1 (5 bases). Germline CDR1 reads MDHEN; CDR2 reads SYDVKM. Trimming stripped 3 bases from V and 6 bases from J, with 11 bases between. The CDR3 runs to 14 residues. CDR3 sequence: CASSFGQGYEKLFF. CDR3 bases: TGTGCCAGCAGTTTTGGGCAGGGATATGAAAAACTGTTTTTT.

The chain has TRBV6-5 and TRBJ1-2; TRBD1 aligns across 8 bases. The CDR3 consists of 12 residues. The germline CDR1 and CDR2 sequences are MNHEY and SVGAGI. The V and J ends lost 6 bases and 7 bases, in that order; junction bases with no gene match: 4. The CDR3 loop reads CASRDREGGYTF. DNA for the CDR3: TGTGCCAGCAGGGACAGGGAGGGTGGCTACACCTTC.

This clone was picked up one time. The chain links TRBV5-6 to TRBJ2-2, with D possibly TRBD2 on 5 matching bases. CDR3 length: 15 residues. V lost 4 bases to trimming and J lost 5 bases, with 15 bases between them. Per the germline V gene, CDR1 is SGHDT and CDR2 is YYEEEE. The CDR3 is CASSPLTGTTGELFF. As DNA, the CDR3 is TGTGCCAGCAGCCCCCTTACGGGAACAACCGGGGAGCTGTTTTTT. The full variable domain, completed using reference TRBV5-6 and TRBJ2-2, is DAGVTQSPTHLIKTRGQQVTLRCSPKSGHDTVSWYQQALGQGPQFIFQYYEEEERQRGNFPDRFSGHQFPNYSSELNVNALLLGDSALYLCASSPLTGTTGELFFGEGSRLTVL.

The rearrangement uses TRBV27 and TRBJ1-2; D perhaps matches TRBD1 (5 bases). Trimming shortened V by 8 bases and J by 4 bases, and 8 bases separated the two germline ends. Germline V CDR1 and CDR2: MNHEY, SMNVEV (reference sequence). The CDR3 sequence is 11 residues long. CDR3 nucleotides: TGTGCCAGCGGGCAGGGCTATGGCTACACCTTC. This sequence encodes CASGQGYGYTF.

J is TRBJ2-7 and V is TRBV30; D perhaps matches TRBD1 (6 bases). CDR3 length equals 13 residues. Per the germline V gene, CDR1 is GTSNPN and CDR2 is SVGIG (reference sequence). Trimming took off 0 bases at V and 3 bases at J, with 9 bases between the two ends. This CDR3 is CAWSVQGGYEQYF. The DNA of the CDR3 is TGTGCCTGGAGTGTACAGGGCGGCTACGAGCAGTACTTC.